A single sample is the source of the 13 T cell receptor beta chains below, sequenced in a study of blood T cell repertoires in COVID-19. TCRdb's copy holds only in-frame clones and misses some; the assay was immunoSEQ multiplex PCR. The sample records about 97,000 clones, about 89% being singletons. The sequenced sample consisted of peripheral blood. The receptors shown here come from a human donor in a cohort sampled during active COVID-19.

The chain is built from TRBV2 and TRBJ2-5, with 7 bases fitting TRBD2. The CDR3 covers 13 residues. The ends lost 5 bases at V and 4 bases at J; junction bases unmatched: 4. Germline V lookup: CDR1 SNHLY, CDR2 FYNNEI. The CDR3 loop reads CASSRLAGETQYF. CDR3 in DNA: TGTGCCAGCAGTCGACTAGCAGGAGAGACCCAGTACTTC.

This rearrangement joins TRBV20-1 to TRBJ2-7, with 12 bases that match TRBD1. This CDR3 spans 13 amino acids. Germline V gene lookup returns CDR1 DFQATT and CDR2 SNEGSKA (reference sequence). V dropped 3 bases and J dropped 7; count of bases not matched to a gene: 4. CDR3 sequence reads: CSASGDRGREQYF. The CDR3 nucleotides read TGCAGTGCTAGTGGGGACAGGGGGCGGGAGCAGTACTTC.

The chain uses TRBV5-8 and TRBJ2-6, with TRBD1 identical over 8 bases. This CDR3 spans 18 amino acids. V lost 4 bases and J lost 0; bases outside the gene matches: 9. Germline CDR1 SGHTS, CDR2 YDEGEE. CDR3 sequence: CASSVMGQAFSGANVLTF. In DNA form, the CDR3 reads TGTGCCAGCAGCGTGATGGGACAGGCCTTCTCTGGGGCCAACGTCCTGACTTTC. Together with reference TRBV5-8 and TRBJ2-6, the CDR3 gives the full variable domain: EAGVTQSPTHLIKTRGQQATLRCSPISGHTSVYWYQQALGLGLQFLLWYDEGEERNRGNFPPRFSGRQFPNYSSELNVNALELEDSALYLCASSVMGQAFSGANVLTFGAGSRLTVL.

The chain uses TRBV6-2 or TRBV6-3 and TRBJ2-3, with 12 bases fitting TRBD2. Germline CDR1 is MNHEY and CDR2 is SVGEGT. V shed 6 bases and J 2 bases; nucleotides not matched to a gene: 6. The CDR3 is made up of 16 amino acids. CDR3 sequence: CASSLRTSGNTDTQYF. The CDR3 bases are TGTGCCAGCAGCCTTCGGACTAGCGGGAACACAGATACGCAGTATTTT.

The CDR3 region is CASSATGGGRYTF. The CDR3 DNA reads TGTGCCAGCAGCGCGACAGGGGGTGGTCGCTACACCTTC. This chain uses TRBV7-2 with TRBJ1-2, with 9 bases aligning to TRBD1. This CDR3 has 13 amino acids. Germline CDR1 is SGHTA and CDR2 is FQGNSA. Trimming took 5 bases from V and 9 from J; bases not matched to a gene: 7. Full variable domain (remainder filled in from reference TRBV7-2 and TRBJ1-2): GAGVSQSPSNKVTEKGKDVELRCDPISGHTALYWYRQSLGQGLEFLIYFQGNSAPDKSGLPSDRFSAERTGGSVSTLTIQRTQQEDSAVYLCASSATGGGRYTFGSGTRLTVV.

The chain combines TRBV18 with TRBJ2-3, with TRBD2 identical over 14 bases. The length of the CDR3 is 17 residues. CDR1 and CDR2 from the germline V gene are KGHSH and LQKENI. The J segment lost 1 base and the V segment lost 5 bases, leaving 5 bases of the junction unmatched. The CDR3 region has the DNA TGTGCCAGCTCAGCAGGGACTAGCGGGAGTGGCACAGATACGCAGTATTTT. It yields the protein CASSAGTSGSGTDTQYF.

The chain carries TRBV2 and TRBJ2-1; 9 bases agree with TRBD1. Germline V gene sequence: CDR1 SNHLY, CDR2 FYNNEI. The CDR3 sequence is 14 residues long. Trimming took 8 bases from V and 7 from J; bases not matched to a gene: 9. The CDR3 DNA sequence: TGTGCCAGCGGTCTGGGACAGGGTGGTAATGAGCAGTTCTTC. Protein sequence: CASGLGQGGNEQFF.

V usage is TRBV4-2 and J usage is TRBJ2-3; a weak D match, TRBD1 (5 bases). The germline CDR1 and CDR2 sequences are LGHNA and YNFKEQ. V lost 3 bases and J 6 bases, leaving 13 bases between the germline ends. The CDR3 length is 14 residues. CDR3 sequence reads: CASSQLGAPDTQYF. The CDR3 nucleotides are TGTGCCAGCAGCCAGCTAGGGGCGCCGGATACGCAGTATTTT.

This chain links TRBV4-3 with TRBJ1-4; no firm D call. The CDR3 runs 15 residues. Trimming stripped 0 bases from V and 4 bases from J, with 9 bases between. The germline V gene encodes CDR1 LGHNA and CDR2 YSLEER. CDR3 bases: TGCGCCAGCAGCCAAGATCAGGCAGATAATGAAAAACTGTTTTTT. Translation: CASSQDQADNEKLFF.

The chain joins TRBV15 to TRBJ1-1; no reliable D call. V lost 0 bases and J 8 bases, leaving 10 bases between the germline ends. Germline V gene sequence: CDR1 LNHNV, CDR2 YYDKDF (reference sequence). The CDR3 consists of 13 residues. In nucleotides, the CDR3 is TGTGCCACCAGCAGAGATCTCGTTGCGGAAGCTTTCTTT. It specifies CATSRDLVAEAFF.

V is TRBV9 and J is TRBJ2-5, with a possible D match to TRBD2 (5 bases). From germline, CDR1 is SGDLS and CDR2 YYNGEE. This CDR3 is built from 16 residues. Between the trimmed V and J ends, which lost 1 base and 5 bases, there was a span of 18 bases. CDR3: CASSVPALSGEETQYF. CDR3 in DNA: TGTGCCAGCAGCGTACCGGCCCTTTCTGGGGAGGAGACCCAGTACTTC.

V usage is TRBV10-3 and J usage is TRBJ2-5; 7 bases are shared with TRBD2. The CDR3 loop spans 13 amino acids. J was trimmed by 5 bases and V by 10 bases; bases with no gene match: 10. Germline CDR1 reads ENHRY; CDR2 reads SYGVKD. The CDR3 spells CATASGTGETQYF. As DNA, the CDR3 is TGTGCCACGGCTAGCGGTACTGGGGAGACCCAGTACTTC.

This chain joins TRBV5-1 and TRBJ2-1; possible D gene TRBD1, 6 bases. Germline CDR1 reads SGHRS; CDR2 reads YFSETQ. The germline V and J ends were trimmed by 4 bases and 10 bases, with 27 bases remaining between them. The CDR3 covers 17 residues. Here the CDR3 reads CASSIETGPREVREQFF. CDR3 DNA: TGCGCCAGCAGCATCGAGACAGGCCCCCGCGAGGTGAGGGAGCAGTTCTTC.